This TCR beta chain was found in a study of technical replicates of blood from a few donors. Trimming pared 4 bases from V and 9 bases from J, leaving 7 bases between. The germline gives CDR1 LGHNA, CDR2 YNFKEQ. The CDR3 has 11 residues. Assay: immunoSEQ multiplex PCR; the TCRdb copy retains only in-frame clones and omits some. Of approximately 99,000 clones in the sample, 95% to 96% were seen once. The chain is built from TRBV4-2 and TRBJ2-1; D ambiguous. The material sequenced was T cells isolated from PBMCs. This TCR came from a human donor in good health. The CDR3 here is CASSLSSEQFF. DNA of the CDR3: TGTGCCAGCAGCCTTTCCAGTGAGCAGTTCTTC.